This T cell receptor beta chain was recorded in a study of cytomegalovirus exposure and HLA in healthy donors. The wider study: Earlier results showed roughly 120 million unique TCR beta sequences derived from around 170 million T cells. Among the 300 to 450 genotyped donors, 65% to 85% were placed in the Caucasian-associated ancestry cluster. General observations from the study: In a later analysis, TCR beta V- and J-gene trimming was associated with a missense DCLRE1C variant. Overall, under 200 TCR beta chains were annotated as cytomegalovirus-associated.

Worth noting for this clone: The antigen remains unidentified.

J was trimmed by 7 bases and V by 4 bases; bases with no gene match: 8. The CDR3 has 15 residues. Germline V gene sequence: CDR1 SGHAT, CDR2 FQDESV (reference sequence). 60 Vbeta and 13 Jbeta primers were used in PCR. Only in-frame clones appear in the TCRdb table, and some are missing; sequencing was by immunoSEQ multiplex PCR. The sample data list about 25,000 clones. The sequence derives from a male donor in good health and CMV-seropositive. Source material: PBMCs. V usage is TRBV11-1 and J usage is TRBJ2-2; TRBD2 matches 8 bases. CDR3 amino acids: CASSSRRGADGELFF. The CDR3 coding sequence is TGTGCCAGCAGCTCCCGGCGGGGGGCGGACGGGGAGCTGTTTTTT. Full variable domain (remainder filled in from reference TRBV11-1 and TRBJ2-2): EAEVAQSPRYKITEKSQAVAFWCDPISGHATLYWYRQILGQGPELLVQFQDESVVDDSQLPKDRFSAERLKGVDSTLKIQPAELGDSAMYLCASSSRRGADGELFFGEGSRLTVL.